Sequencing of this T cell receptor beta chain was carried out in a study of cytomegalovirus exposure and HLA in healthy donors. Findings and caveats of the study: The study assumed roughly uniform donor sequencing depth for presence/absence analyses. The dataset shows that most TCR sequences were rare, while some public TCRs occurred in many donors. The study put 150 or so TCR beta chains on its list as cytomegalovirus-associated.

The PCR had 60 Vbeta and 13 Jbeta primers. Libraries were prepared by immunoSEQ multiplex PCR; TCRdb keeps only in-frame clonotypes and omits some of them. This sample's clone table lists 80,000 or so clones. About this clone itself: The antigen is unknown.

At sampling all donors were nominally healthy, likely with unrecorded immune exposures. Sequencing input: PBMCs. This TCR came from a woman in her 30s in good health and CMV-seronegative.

CDR3 sequence: CASSVAPGGPYNEQFF. Here the CDR3 DNA reads TGTGCCAGCAGCGTAGCTCCGGGGGGCCCCTACAATGAGCAGTTCTTC. This sequence joins TRBV9 and TRBJ2-1; a weak D match, TRBD2 (7 bases). Germline CDR1 reads SGDLS; CDR2 reads YYNGEE. The CDR3 runs to 16 residues. V shed 0 bases and J shed 2 bases, with 12 bases lying between them.